Each of the 27 T cell receptor beta chains below was sequenced from the same sample in a study of memory CD4+ T cells and cytomegalovirus serostatus. The table came from immunoSEQ multiplex PCR; TCRdb's copy has only in-frame clones and leaves some out. This table has roughly 49,000 clones, over 65% appearing once. The sort gate was single viable CD3+CD4+CD8-CD45RO+ cells for memory CD4+ T cells. The source material was memory CD4+ T cells from blood. These receptors were taken from an adult in good health and CMV-seronegative.

In its sample, this clone was seen a few times. The V and J genes are TRBV5-4 and TRBJ1-2; D is ambiguous. The V end was cut by 3 bases, the J end by 3 bases, with 12 bases between. Germline CDR1 SGHNT, CDR2 YYREEE (reference sequence). The CDR3 consists of 14 residues. The CDR3 DNA sequence: TGTGCCAGCAGCTGGCCCGGGGTTGACTATGGCTACACCTTC. This gives the protein CASSWPGVDYGYTF.

This sequence joins TRBV7-8 and TRBJ1-2, with TRBD1 matching over 7 bases. V was pared by 1 base and J by 6 bases, with 2 bases of the junction left unmatched. The CDR3 is made up of 13 amino acids. The germline V gene has CDR1 SGHVS and CDR2 FQNEAQ. CDR3 sequence: CASSLVQGHGYTF. CDR3 DNA sequence: TGTGCCAGCAGCTTAGTACAGGGGCATGGCTACACCTTC.

This sequence joins TRBV7-9 and TRBJ2-2; no clear D. Germline lookup yields CDR1 SEHNR and CDR2 FQNEAQ (reference sequence). The CDR3 runs 15 residues. V was shortened by 1 base and J by 2 bases, with 8 bases between the two germline ends. CDR3 sequence (DNA): TGTGCCAGCAGCTTAGGGGCAGCCAACACCGGGGAGCTGTTTTTT. Its protein is CASSLGAANTGELFF.

This chain connects TRBV7-2 to TRBJ2-1; TRBD2 is a possible D gene (6 bases). Germline V gene sequence: CDR1 SGHTA, CDR2 FQGNSA. The V end was cut by 1 base, the J end by 7 bases, with 11 bases between. CDR3 length: 14 residues. The CDR3 protein is CASSLGGVGNEQFF. The CDR3 coding sequence is TGTGCCAGCAGCTTAGGCGGGGTCGGGAATGAGCAGTTCTTC.

This chain joins TRBV10-3 and TRBJ1-1; D might be TRBD1 (5 bases). CDR3 length: 16 residues. Germline values: CDR1 ENHRY, CDR2 SYGVKD. Trimming removed 6 bases at V and 4 bases at J, with 21 bases between. The chain's CDR3 is CAISYKMAGTGTEAFF. CDR3 bases: TGTGCCATCAGCTACAAGATGGCAGGGACGGGCACTGAAGCTTTCTTT.

The genes are TRBV30 and TRBJ2-5; tentatively, D is TRBD2 (5 bases). Trimming removed 1 base from V and 4 bases from J, with 10 bases in between. Germline V gives CDR1 GTSNPN, CDR2 SVGIG (reference sequence). The CDR3 covers 13 residues. CDR3 DNA: TGTGCCTGGAGTGGGACTTTTGGAGAGACCCAGTACTTC. Encoded protein: CAWSGTFGETQYF.

The V and J genes are TRBV9 and TRBJ1-6, with 7 bases aligning to TRBD1. The CDR3 has 14 amino acids. J lost 6 bases, V lost 3 bases, and 3 bases had no gene match. Germline CDR1 SGDLS, CDR2 YYNGEE. This CDR3 is CASSGGTANSPLHF. The CDR3 nucleotides are TGTGCCAGCAGCGGGGGGACAGCTAATTCACCCCTCCACTTT. Based on the CDR3 plus reference TRBV9 and TRBJ1-6, the full variable domain is DSGVTQTPKHLITATGQRVTLRCSPRSGDLSVYWYQQSLDQGLQFLIQYYNGEERAKGNILERFSAQQFPDLHSELNLSSLELGDSALYFCASSGGTANSPLHFGNGTRLTVT.

The chain employs TRBV9 and TRBJ2-1; the match to TRBD2 covers 7 bases. The V gene end was trimmed by 3 bases and the J gene end by 0 bases; junction bases not matched to a gene: 0. CDR3 length equals 14 residues. CDR1 and CDR2 from the germline V gene are SGDLS and YYNGEE. CDR3 region: CASSAGGSYNEQFF. As DNA, the CDR3 is TGTGCCAGCAGCGCGGGGGGCTCCTACAATGAGCAGTTCTTC.

The gene calls are TRBV5-6 and TRBJ1-1; D might be TRBD1 (6 bases). Germline loops: CDR1 SGHDT, CDR2 YYEEEE. Trimming removed 2 bases from V and 8 bases from J, with 19 bases in between. The CDR3 length is 15 residues. In nucleotides, the CDR3 is TGTGCCAGCAGCTTTAAACAGGGTTTCTCCCTCGAAGCTTTCTTT. Amino acid sequence: CASSFKQGFSLEAFF.

The rearrangement uses TRBV27 and TRBJ1-1, with 7 bases identical to TRBD1. CDR1 is MNHEY and CDR2 is SMNVEV in the germline V gene (reference sequence). After removal of 4 bases from V and 4 bases from J, the junction contained 15 bases not matched to a gene. The CDR3 has 17 amino acids. This CDR3 is CASSSFIRSRGPTEAFF. Here the CDR3 DNA reads TGTGCCAGCAGTTCTTTTATACGCAGTAGGGGGCCCACTGAAGCTTTCTTT.

The V call is TRBV2, the J call TRBJ1-4; D gene uncertain. Looked up from germline, CDR1 is SNHLY and CDR2 is FYNNEI. The CDR3 length is 12 residues. The V gene lost 6 bases and the J gene lost 6 bases, with 8 bases spanning the gap. CDR3 residues: CASRGDYEKLFF. The DNA for the CDR3 is TGTGCCAGCAGGGGCGATTATGAAAAACTGTTTTTT.

CDR3 sequence (DNA): TGTGCCAGCAGCCGGGACAGCACCTACGAGCAGTACTTC. Translated: CASSRDSTYEQYF. The J gene is TRBJ2-7, the V gene TRBV7-9, with 7 bases fitting TRBD1. This CDR3 region has 13 residues. The trim removed 5 bases at V and 2 bases at J, leaving 3 bases unmatched. The germline CDR1 and CDR2 sequences are SEHNR and FQNEAQ (reference sequence).

This clone was seen more than once but under ten times. V usage is TRBV7-2 and J usage is TRBJ1-4; D uncertain. Germline V gives CDR1 SGHTA, CDR2 FQGNSA. This CDR3 spans 15 amino acids. V lost 1 base to trimming and J lost 2 bases, with 8 bases between them. The CDR3 region has the DNA TGTGCCAGCAGCTTAGTGGCCAGGACTAATGAAAAACTGTTTTTT. Residues: CASSLVARTNEKLFF.

The chain joins TRBV28 to TRBJ1-6, with no clear D. Trimming shortened V by 5 bases and J by 6 bases, and 8 bases separated the two germline ends. The V gene's germline CDR1 is MDHEN and CDR2 SYDVKM. This CDR3 is 13 amino acids long. The DNA of the CDR3 is TGTGCCAGCAGTCCTCAGCTTAATTCACCCCTCCACTTT. Amino acid sequence: CASSPQLNSPLHF.

The V call is TRBV6-5, the J call TRBJ2-4; 9 positions match TRBD2. V lost 4 bases and J lost 7; bases outside the gene matches: 11. Germline lookup yields CDR1 MNHEY and CDR2 SVGAGI. The CDR3 loop spans 16 amino acids. Here the CDR3 DNA reads TGTGCCAGCAGTTCTGGTTTGGCGGGGGGGATGAACATTCAGTACTTC. This gives the protein CASSSGLAGGMNIQYF.

This chain links TRBV27 with TRBJ1-1; D is unresolved. The V gene lost 8 bases and the J gene lost 1 base, with 11 bases spanning the gap. CDR1 and CDR2 (germline): MNHEY, SMNVEV (reference sequence). This CDR3 is built from 13 residues. The CDR3, as DNA: TGTGCCAGCTCCGACCGAGGGAACACTGAAGCTTTCTTT. This sequence encodes CASSDRGNTEAFF.

This sequence joins TRBV5-5 and TRBJ2-7, with D perhaps matching TRBD1 (5 bases). This CDR3 is 16 amino acids long. Germline V gene lookup returns CDR1 SGHKS and CDR2 YYEKEE (reference sequence). The ends were cut back, 1 base at V and 2 bases at J, with 16 bases in the middle. DNA of the CDR3: TGTGCCAGCAGCTTGTCCTGGGGCGGCAGCGCCTACGAGCAGTACTTC. It encodes CASSLSWGGSAYEQYF.

A few counts support this clone. The gene calls are TRBV9 and TRBJ1-4; TRBD1 agrees at 10 bases. Trimming removed 2 bases from V and 5 bases from J; junction bases left unmatched: 3. Germline loops: CDR1 SGDLS, CDR2 YYNGEE. CDR3 length: 15 amino acids. CDR3 region: CASSVGTGENEKLFF. The CDR3 DNA sequence: TGTGCCAGCAGCGTGGGGACAGGGGAGAATGAAAAACTGTTTTTT.

J is TRBJ1-1 and V is TRBV5-1; D is perhaps TRBD1 (6 bases). There are 13 residues in the CDR3. V was trimmed by 2 bases and J by 3 bases, leaving 8 bases between them. Germline-derived CDR1 and CDR2 are SGHRS and YFSETQ. CDR3 region: CASSFNRDTEAFF. As DNA, the CDR3 is TGCGCCAGCAGCTTCAACAGGGACACTGAAGCTTTCTTT.

V is TRBV29-1 and J is TRBJ1-4; TRBD1 aligns across 7 bases. The CDR3 consists of 15 residues. The germline gives CDR1 SQVTM, CDR2 ANQGSEA. J gave up 3 bases and V 4 bases, and 8 bases lay outside the gene matches. CDR3 sequence: CSVGEQGLANEKLFF. For the CDR3, the DNA is TGCAGCGTTGGGGAACAGGGGCTCGCTAATGAAAAACTGTTTTTT.

The chain carries TRBV18 and TRBJ1-1; perhaps TRBD1 as D (5 bases). This CDR3 is built from 14 residues. Trimming pared 6 bases from V and 2 bases from J, leaving 13 bases between. CDR1 is KGHSH, CDR2 LQKENI, per germline. The CDR3 protein is CASSVQGENTEAFF. CDR3 coding DNA: TGTGCCAGCTCTGTCCAGGGAGAAAACACTGAAGCTTTCTTT.

The chain combines TRBV5-1 with TRBJ1-1, with 12 bases that match TRBD1. Germline values: CDR1 SGHRS, CDR2 YFSETQ. V trimming: 5 bases; J trimming: 7 bases; junction bases outside the gene matches: 9. The CDR3 is 15 residues long. The CDR3 region is CASRPGQGAPGEAFF. Written as DNA, the CDR3 is TGCGCCAGCAGGCCGGGACAGGGGGCGCCCGGTGAAGCTTTCTTT. The full variable domain, with the rest looked up from reference TRBV5-1 and TRBJ1-1, is KAGVTQTPRYLIKTRGQQVTLSCSPISGHRSVSWYQQTPGQGLQFLFEYFSETQRNKGNFPGRFSGRQFSNSRSEMNVSTLELGDSALYLCASRPGQGAPGEAFFGQGTRLTVV.

The gene calls are TRBV5-1 and TRBJ1-1; weak D call: TRBD1 (6 bases). This CDR3 is built from 13 residues. CDR1 SGHRS and CDR2 YFSETQ come from the germline V gene. V lost 5 bases, J lost 4 bases, and 12 bases lay in between. The CDR3 DNA reads as TGCGCCAGCAGGGTTGAGGGGGGCACTGAAGCTTTCTTT. Its translation is CASRVEGGTEAFF.

The rearrangement uses TRBV9 and TRBJ1-3; D gene uncertain. From germline, CDR1 is SGDLS and CDR2 YYNGEE. V was shortened by 4 bases and J by 1 base, with 15 bases between the two germline ends. This CDR3 spans 16 amino acids. In nucleotides, the CDR3 is TGTGCCAGCAGCCTCTTCGATTGGGGATCTGGAAACACCATATATTTT. Its translation is CASSLFDWGSGNTIYF.

The chain carries TRBV7-2 and TRBJ2-2; 13 nucleotides line up with TRBD2. The trim removed 0 bases at V and 4 bases at J, leaving 2 bases unmatched. This CDR3 has 17 residues. Germline V gives CDR1 SGHTA, CDR2 FQGNSA. CDR3 in DNA: TGTGCCAGCAGCTTAGCTGGGACTAGCGGGATCACCGGGGAGCTGTTTTTT. It specifies CASSLAGTSGITGELFF.

The chain employs TRBV18 and TRBJ2-2; TRBD2 might be the D (6 bases). Trimming pared 5 bases from V and 2 bases from J, leaving 12 bases between. This CDR3 has 15 residues. CDR1 is KGHSH and CDR2 is LQKENI in the germline V gene. The CDR3 DNA sequence: TGTGCCAGCTCATTCGACGGGGGAAACACCGGGGAGCTGTTTTTT. Its translation is CASSFDGGNTGELFF.

The gene calls are TRBV2 and TRBJ1-5; 7 nucleotides agree with TRBD1. J was trimmed by 0 bases and V by 7 bases; bases with no gene match: 3. The CDR3 is 14 residues long. Germline CDR1 is SNHLY and CDR2 is FYNNEI. CDR3 in DNA: TGTGCCAGCACCTGGGACAGTAGCAATCAGCCCCAGCATTTT. It is translated as CASTWDSSNQPQHF.